The clone carrying this TCR beta chain was counted a single time. These data come from a study of blood T cell repertoires in COVID-19. As for the study in general: Collection of acute and convalescent COVID-19 samples took place in the United States, Italy and Spain. Sample material is recorded as cDNA or gDNA derived from T cells, B-cell-depleted T cells, or PBMCs.

Source study methods: Reference gene primer amplification gave estimated nucleated cell counts. The assay was immunoSEQ multiplex PCR, and TCRdb's table has in-frame clones only and misses some. The DNA gave D and trimming, while V, J and clone size come from that table. This table holds about 280,000 clones, roughly 90% found once. While infection was still active, Seattle patients were enrolled and then followed longitudinally. V lost 3 bases and J 4 bases, leaving 6 bases between the germline ends. From germline, CDR1 is SEHNR and CDR2 FQNEAQ (reference sequence). The CDR3 length is 12 residues. Sequencing was done on a sample of peripheral blood. The chain is built from TRBV7-9 and TRBJ1-1; a weak D match, TRBD1 (5 bases). This TCR was recovered from a young woman with COVID-19, enrolled during active disease. The CDR3, as DNA: TGTGCCAGCAGCTTCCAGGGCACTGAAGCTTTCTTT. This sequence encodes CASSFQGTEAFF.